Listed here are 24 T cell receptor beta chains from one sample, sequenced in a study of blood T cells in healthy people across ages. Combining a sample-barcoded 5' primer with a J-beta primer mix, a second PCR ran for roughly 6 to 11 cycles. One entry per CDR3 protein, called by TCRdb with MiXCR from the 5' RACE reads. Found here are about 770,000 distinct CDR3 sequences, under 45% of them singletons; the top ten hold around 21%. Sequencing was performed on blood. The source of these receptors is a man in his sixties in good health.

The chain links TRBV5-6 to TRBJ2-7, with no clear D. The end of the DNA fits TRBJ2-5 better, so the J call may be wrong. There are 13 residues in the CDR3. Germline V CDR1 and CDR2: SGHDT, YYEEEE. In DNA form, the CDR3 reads TGTGCCAGTAGCCCGGAAAATCGGGAGACCCAGTACTTC. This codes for CASSPENRETQYF.

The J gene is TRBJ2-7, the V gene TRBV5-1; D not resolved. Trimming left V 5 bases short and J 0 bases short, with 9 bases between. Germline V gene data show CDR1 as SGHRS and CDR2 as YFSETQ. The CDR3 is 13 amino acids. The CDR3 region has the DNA TGCGCCAGCAGGAGTTCCCTCTCCTACGAGCAGTACTTC. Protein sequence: CASRSSLSYEQYF.

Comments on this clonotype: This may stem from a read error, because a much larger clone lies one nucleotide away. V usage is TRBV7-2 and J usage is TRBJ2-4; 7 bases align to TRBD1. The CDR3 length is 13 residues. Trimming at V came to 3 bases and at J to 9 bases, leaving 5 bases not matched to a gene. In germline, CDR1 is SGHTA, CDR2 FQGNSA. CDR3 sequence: CASSLGQTSIQYF. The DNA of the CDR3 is TGTGCCAGCAGCTTGGGACAGACAAGCATTCAGTACTTC. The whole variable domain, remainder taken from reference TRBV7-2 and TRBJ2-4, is GAGVSQSPSNKVTEKGKDVELRCDPISGHTALYWYRQSLGQGLEFLIYFQGNSAPDKSGLPSDRFSAERTGGSVSTLTIQRTQQEDSAVYLCASSLGQTSIQYFGAGTRLSVL.

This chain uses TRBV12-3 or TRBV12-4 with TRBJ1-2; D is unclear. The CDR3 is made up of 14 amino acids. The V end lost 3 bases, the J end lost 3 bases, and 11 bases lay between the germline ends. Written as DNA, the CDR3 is TGTGCCAGCAGTTTTGGGGTTATGGACTATGGCTACACCTTC. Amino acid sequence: CASSFGVMDYGYTF.

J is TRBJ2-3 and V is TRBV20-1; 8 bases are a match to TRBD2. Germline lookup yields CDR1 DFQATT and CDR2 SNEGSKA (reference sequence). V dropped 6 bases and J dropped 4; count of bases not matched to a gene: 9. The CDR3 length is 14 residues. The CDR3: CSAPQAGVPDTQYF. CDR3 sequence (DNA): TGCAGTGCCCCTCAAGCGGGGGTTCCAGATACGCAGTATTTT.

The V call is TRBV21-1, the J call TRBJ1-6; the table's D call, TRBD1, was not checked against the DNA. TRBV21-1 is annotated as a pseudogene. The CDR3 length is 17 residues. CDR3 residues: CATLGQGHRSYNSPLHF. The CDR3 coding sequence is TGTGCCACCCTAGGCCAGGGGCACCGCTCCTATAATTCACCCCTCCACTTT.

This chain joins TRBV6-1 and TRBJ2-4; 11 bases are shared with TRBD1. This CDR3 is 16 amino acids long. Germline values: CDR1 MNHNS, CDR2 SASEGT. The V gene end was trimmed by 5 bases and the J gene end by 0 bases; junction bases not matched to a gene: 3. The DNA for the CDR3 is TGTGCCAGCAGTAAAGGACAGGGGGCAGCCAAAAACATTCAGTACTTC. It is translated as CASSKGQGAAKNIQYF.

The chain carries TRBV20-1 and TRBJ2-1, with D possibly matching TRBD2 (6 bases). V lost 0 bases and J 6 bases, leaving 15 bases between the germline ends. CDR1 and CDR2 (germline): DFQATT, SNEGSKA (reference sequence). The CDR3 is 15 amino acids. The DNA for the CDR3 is TGCAGTGCTAGAGATCTGGGGAGCGGGTCCAATGAGCAGTTCTTC. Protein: CSARDLGSGSNEQFF.

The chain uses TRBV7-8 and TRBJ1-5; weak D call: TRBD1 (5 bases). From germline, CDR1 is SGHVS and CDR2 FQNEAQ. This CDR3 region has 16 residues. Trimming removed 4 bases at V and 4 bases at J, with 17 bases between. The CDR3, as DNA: TGTGCCAGCAGCTCACTGCAGGGTCGCTTTAATCAGCCCCAGCATTTT. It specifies CASSSLQGRFNQPQHF.

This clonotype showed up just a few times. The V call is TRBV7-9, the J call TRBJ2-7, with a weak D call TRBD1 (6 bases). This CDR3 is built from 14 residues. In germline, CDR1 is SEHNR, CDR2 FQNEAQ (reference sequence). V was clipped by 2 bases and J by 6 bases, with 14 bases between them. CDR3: CASSLTRVGAEQYF. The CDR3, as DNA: TGTGCCAGCAGCTTAACCAGGGTGGGGGCCGAGCAGTACTTC.

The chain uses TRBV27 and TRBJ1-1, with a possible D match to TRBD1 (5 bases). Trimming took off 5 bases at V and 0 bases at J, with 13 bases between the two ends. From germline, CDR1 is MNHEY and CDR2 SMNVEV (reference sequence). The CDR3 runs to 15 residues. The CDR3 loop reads CASSPPGQMNTEAFF. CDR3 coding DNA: TGTGCCAGCAGTCCCCCAGGGCAGATGAACACTGAAGCTTTCTTT.

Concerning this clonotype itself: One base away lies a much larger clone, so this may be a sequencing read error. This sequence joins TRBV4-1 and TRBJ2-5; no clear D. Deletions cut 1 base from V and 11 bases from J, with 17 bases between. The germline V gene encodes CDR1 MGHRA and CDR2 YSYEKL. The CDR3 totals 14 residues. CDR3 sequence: CASSQADVRNEQYF. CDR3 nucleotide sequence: TGCGCCAGCAGCCAAGCTGATGTGAGAAATGAGCAGTACTTC.

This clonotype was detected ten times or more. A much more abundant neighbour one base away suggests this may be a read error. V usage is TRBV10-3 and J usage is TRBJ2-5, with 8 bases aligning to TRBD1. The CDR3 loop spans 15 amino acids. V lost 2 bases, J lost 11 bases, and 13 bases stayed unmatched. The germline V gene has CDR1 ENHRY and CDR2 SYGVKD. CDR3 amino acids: CAISEGGQEGNEQYF. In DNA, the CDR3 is TGTGCCATCAGTGAGGGGGGACAGGAGGGCAATGAGCAGTACTTC.

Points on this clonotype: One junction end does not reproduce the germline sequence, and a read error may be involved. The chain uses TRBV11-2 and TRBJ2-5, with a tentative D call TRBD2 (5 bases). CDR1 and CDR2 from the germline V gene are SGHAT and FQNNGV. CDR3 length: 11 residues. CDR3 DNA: TGTGCCAGCGGCTTAGAAAGGGAGCAGTACTTC. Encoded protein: CASGLEREQYF.

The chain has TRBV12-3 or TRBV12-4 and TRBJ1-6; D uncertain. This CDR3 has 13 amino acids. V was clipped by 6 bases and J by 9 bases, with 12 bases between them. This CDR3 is CASRPKASSPLHF. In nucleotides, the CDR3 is TGTGCCAGCAGGCCGAAGGCCTCTTCACCCCTCCACTTT.

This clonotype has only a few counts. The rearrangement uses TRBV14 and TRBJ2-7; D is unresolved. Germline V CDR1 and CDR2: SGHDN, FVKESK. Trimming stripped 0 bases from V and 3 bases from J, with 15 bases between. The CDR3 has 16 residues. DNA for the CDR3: TGTGCCAGCAGCCAAGAAATTGGGCCCCTCGGCTACGAGCAGTACTTC. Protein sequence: CASSQEIGPLGYEQYF.

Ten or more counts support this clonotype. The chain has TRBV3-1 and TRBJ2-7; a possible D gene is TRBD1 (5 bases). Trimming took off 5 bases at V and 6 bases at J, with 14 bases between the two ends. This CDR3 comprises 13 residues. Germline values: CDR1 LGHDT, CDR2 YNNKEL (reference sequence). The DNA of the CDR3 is TGTGCCAGCAGCACGCAGGGTTTGGGCGAGCAGTACTTC. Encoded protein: CASSTQGLGEQYF.

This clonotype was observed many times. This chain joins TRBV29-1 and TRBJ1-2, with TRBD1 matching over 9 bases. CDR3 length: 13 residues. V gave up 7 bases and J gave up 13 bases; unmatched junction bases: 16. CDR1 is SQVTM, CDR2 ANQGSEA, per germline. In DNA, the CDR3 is TGCAGCGCCGGGGACAGGGAATCGAGATCTACCACCTTC. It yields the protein CSAGDRESRSTTF.

CDR3 DNA: TGCGCCAGCAGCCAAGATCGAAGTACCAAAAACATTCAGTACTTC. The encoded protein is CASSQDRSTKNIQYF. This chain uses TRBV4-3 with TRBJ2-5; D gene uncertain. The end of the DNA aligns better with TRBJ2-4, so the J call may be wrong. Germline CDR1 and CDR2: LGHNA and YSLEER. This CDR3 has 15 amino acids.

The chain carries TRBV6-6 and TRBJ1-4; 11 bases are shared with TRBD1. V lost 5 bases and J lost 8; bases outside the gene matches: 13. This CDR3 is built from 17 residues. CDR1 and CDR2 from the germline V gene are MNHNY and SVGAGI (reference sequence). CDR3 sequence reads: CASSTGTGGQIREKLFF. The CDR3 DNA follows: TGTGCCAGCAGTACGGGGACAGGGGGTCAAATAAGGGAAAAACTGTTTTTT.

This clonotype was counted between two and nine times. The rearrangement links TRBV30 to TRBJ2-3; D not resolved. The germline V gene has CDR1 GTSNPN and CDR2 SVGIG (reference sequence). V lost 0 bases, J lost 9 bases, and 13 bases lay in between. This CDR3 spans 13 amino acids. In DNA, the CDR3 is TGTGCCTGGAGTGTACTCCCTCGAGACACGCAGTATTTT. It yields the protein CAWSVLPRDTQYF. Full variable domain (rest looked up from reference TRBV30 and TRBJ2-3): SQTIHQWPATLVQPVGSPLSLECTVEGTSNPNLYWYRQAAGRGLQLLFYSVGIGQISSEVPQNLSASRPQDRQFILSSKKLLLSDSGFYLCAWSVLPRDTQYFGPGTRLTVL.

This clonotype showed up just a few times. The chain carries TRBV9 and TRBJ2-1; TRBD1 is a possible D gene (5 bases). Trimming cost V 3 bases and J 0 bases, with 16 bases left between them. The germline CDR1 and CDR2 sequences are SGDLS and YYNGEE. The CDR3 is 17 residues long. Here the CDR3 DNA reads TGTGCCAGCAGCGCCCCGTATCAGGGAAGCTCCTACAATGAGCAGTTCTTC. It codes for CASSAPYQGSSYNEQFF.

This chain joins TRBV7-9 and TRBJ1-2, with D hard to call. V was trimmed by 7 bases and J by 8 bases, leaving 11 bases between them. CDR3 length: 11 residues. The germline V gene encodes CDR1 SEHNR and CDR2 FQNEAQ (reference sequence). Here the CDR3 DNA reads TGTGCCAGCACTCAAAATGGGGGCTACACCTTC. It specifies CASTQNGGYTF.

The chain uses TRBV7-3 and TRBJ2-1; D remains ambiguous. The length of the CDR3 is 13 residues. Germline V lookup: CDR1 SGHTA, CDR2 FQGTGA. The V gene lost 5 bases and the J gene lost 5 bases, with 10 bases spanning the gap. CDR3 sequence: CASSRPPNNEQFF. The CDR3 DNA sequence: TGTGCCAGCAGCCGACCCCCAAACAATGAGCAGTTCTTC.